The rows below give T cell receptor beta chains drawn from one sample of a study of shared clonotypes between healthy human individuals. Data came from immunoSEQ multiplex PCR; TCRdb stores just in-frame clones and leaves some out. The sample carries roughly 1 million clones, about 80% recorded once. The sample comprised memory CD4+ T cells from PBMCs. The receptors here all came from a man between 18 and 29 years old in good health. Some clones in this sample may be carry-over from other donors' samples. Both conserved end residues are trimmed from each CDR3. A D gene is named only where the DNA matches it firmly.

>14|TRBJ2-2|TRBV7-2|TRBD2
ASSPQLSGRGGELF
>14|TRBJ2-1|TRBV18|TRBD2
ASSPPGGRINNEQF
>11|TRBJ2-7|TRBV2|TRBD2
ASSVAGPYEQY
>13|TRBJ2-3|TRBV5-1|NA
ASSLKVTGADTQY
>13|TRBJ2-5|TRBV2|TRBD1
ASSVLLGTGETQY
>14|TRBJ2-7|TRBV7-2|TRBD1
ASSESDRGFTYEQY
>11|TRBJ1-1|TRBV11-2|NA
ASSTAPLAEAF
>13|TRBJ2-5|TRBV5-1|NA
ASSLGVVDVETQY
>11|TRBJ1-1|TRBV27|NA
ASSFVGETEAF
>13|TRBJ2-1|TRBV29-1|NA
SAPSAFSFYNEQF
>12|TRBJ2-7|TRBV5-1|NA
ASRKDFQSYEQY
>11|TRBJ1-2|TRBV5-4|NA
ASSLDPNYGYT
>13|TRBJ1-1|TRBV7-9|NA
ASSPDGFGRTEAF
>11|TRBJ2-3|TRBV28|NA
ASSLPSTDTQY
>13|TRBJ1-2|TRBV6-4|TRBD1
ASSRGQGGTDGYT
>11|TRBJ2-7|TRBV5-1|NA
ASSLGDRLDPS
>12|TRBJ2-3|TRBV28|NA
ASSLTGRTDTQY
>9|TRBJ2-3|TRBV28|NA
ASNNTDTQY
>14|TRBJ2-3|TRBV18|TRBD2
ASSPSRLASTDTQY
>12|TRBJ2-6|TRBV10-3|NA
AISGTSGANVLT
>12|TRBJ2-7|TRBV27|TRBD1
ASSGQGARQGQY
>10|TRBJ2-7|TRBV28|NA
ASNRGRAEQY
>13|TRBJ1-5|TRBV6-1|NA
ASSDVGNGNQPQH
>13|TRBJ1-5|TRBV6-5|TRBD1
ASRGSTGFGQPQH
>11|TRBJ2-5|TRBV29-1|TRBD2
SVQSSGRETQY
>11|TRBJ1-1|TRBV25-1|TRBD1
ASSKGTGFGAF
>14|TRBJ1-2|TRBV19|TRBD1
ASSILVGTANYGYT
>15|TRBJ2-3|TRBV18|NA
ASSPPSDTSPYDTQY
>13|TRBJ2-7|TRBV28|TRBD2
ASYTSGRLSYEQY
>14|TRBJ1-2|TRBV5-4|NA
ASSLATRSGYEGYT
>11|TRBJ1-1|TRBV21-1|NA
ASSPRTRAEAF
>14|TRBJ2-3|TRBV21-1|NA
ASSLNLWTCTDTQY
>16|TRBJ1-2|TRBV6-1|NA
ASSEGGAGRVVERGYT
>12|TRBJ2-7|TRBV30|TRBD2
AWSHSGRGYEQY
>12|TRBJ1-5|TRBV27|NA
ASSPRQDHQPQH
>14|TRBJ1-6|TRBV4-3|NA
ASSRVPGTENSPLH
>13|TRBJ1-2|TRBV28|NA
ASRRNTDRNYGYT
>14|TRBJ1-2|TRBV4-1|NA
ASSQEWGRGAFGYT
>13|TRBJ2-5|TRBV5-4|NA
ASSSARPGLETQY
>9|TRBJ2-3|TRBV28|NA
ASSLADTQY
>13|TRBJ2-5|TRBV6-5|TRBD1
ASSQDRPVQETQY
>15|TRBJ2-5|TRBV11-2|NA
ASSDSTAGWTGETQY
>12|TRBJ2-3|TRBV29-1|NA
GVGAGTATDTQY
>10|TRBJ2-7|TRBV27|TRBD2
ASSLWLAGPS
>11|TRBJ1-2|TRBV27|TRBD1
ASSMGQGDGYT